A selection of T cell receptor beta chains follows, all from one sample in a study of CD8+ T cells in alopecia areata. Only in-frame clones appear in the TCRdb table, and some are missing; sequencing was by immunoSEQ multiplex PCR. In the table there are 130,000 or so clones, 70% to 90% of which are singletons. The sample was CD8+ T cells sorted from blood, taken at week 4, from a patient treated with tofacitinib. The source of these receptors is a human donor with alopecia areata. Both conserved end residues are part of each CDR3. The order of the fields is J gene, V gene, clone size, D gene, CDR3 protein, CDR3 DNA. D genes are given only for firm matches. Not all rows give a size; the values are once, few, many and, for expanded clones, a class.

j_gene: TRBJ1-1
v_gene: TRBV7-8
abundance: NA
d_gene: TRBD1
CDR3aa: CASSPRQGANTEAFF
CDR3nt: TGTGCCAGCAGCCCTAGACAGGGGGCGAACACTGAAGCTTTCTTT

j_gene: TRBJ2-2
v_gene: TRBV6-1
abundance: NA
d_gene: TRBD1
CDR3aa: CASRGTGKTGELFF
CDR3nt: TGTGCCAGCAGGGGGACAGGGAAAACCGGGGAGCTGTTTTTT

j_gene: TRBJ2-1
v_gene: TRBV27
abundance: few
d_gene: TRBD1
CDR3aa: CASSYNPGQGYNEQFF
CDR3nt: TGTGCCAGCAGCTATAATCCGGGACAGGGGTATAATGAGCAGTTCTTC

j_gene: TRBJ2-7
v_gene: TRBV2
abundance: NA
d_gene: NA
CDR3aa: CASSEWQGHEQYF
CDR3nt: TGTGCCAGCAGTGAATGGCAGGGCCACGAGCAGTACTTC

j_gene: TRBJ2-7
v_gene: TRBV7-9
abundance: NA
d_gene: TRBD2
CDR3aa: CASSSTRELYEQYF
CDR3nt: TGTGCCAGCAGCTCAACGCGGGAGCTCTACGAGCAGTACTTC

j_gene: TRBJ2-7
v_gene: TRBV5-6
abundance: NA
d_gene: TRBD1
CDR3aa: CASSLGTGGYEQYF
CDR3nt: TGTGCCAGCAGCTTGGGGACAGGGGGCTACGAGCAGTACTTC

j_gene: TRBJ2-3
v_gene: TRBV4-2
abundance: NA
d_gene: NA
CDR3aa: CASSQDLLATTDTQYF
CDR3nt: TGTGCCAGCAGCCAAGATCTTCTAGCGACCACAGATACGCAGTATTTT

j_gene: TRBJ1-3
v_gene: TRBV13
abundance: NA
d_gene: TRBD1
CDR3aa: CASSPDRNSGNTIYF
CDR3nt: TGTGCCAGCAGCCCGGACAGGAACTCTGGAAACACCATATATTTT

j_gene: TRBJ1-2
v_gene: TRBV27
abundance: NA
d_gene: NA
CDR3aa: CASSLTGTNYGYTF
CDR3nt: TGTGCCAGCAGTCTAACAGGGACAAACTATGGCTACACCTTC

j_gene: TRBJ2-1
v_gene: TRBV7-9
abundance: NA
d_gene: TRBD1
CDR3aa: CASSLTGGKSEQFF
CDR3nt: TGTGCCAGCAGCTTGACAGGGGGAAAAAGTGAGCAGTTCTTC

j_gene: TRBJ1-1
v_gene: TRBV10-3
abundance: NA
d_gene: TRBD1
CDR3aa: CAISETRQGMVNTEAFF
CDR3nt: TGTGCCATCAGTGAGACCCGACAGGGGATGGTGAACACTGAAGCTTTCTTT

j_gene: TRBJ1-4
v_gene: TRBV29-1
abundance: NA
d_gene: NA
CDR3aa: CSVETGASEKLFF
CDR3nt: TGCAGCGTTGAAACGGGGGCCAGTGAAAAACTGTTTTTT

j_gene: TRBJ1-2
v_gene: TRBV2
abundance: NA
d_gene: TRBD1
CDR3aa: CARESGGNGYTF
CDR3nt: TGTGCCAGGGAATCAGGGGGAAATGGCTACACCTTC

j_gene: TRBJ1-2
v_gene: TRBV4-1
abundance: NA
d_gene: TRBD1
CDR3aa: CASSPGQGIDAFDYGYTF
CDR3nt: TGCGCCAGCAGCCCGGGACAGGGTATAGATGCCTTTGACTATGGCTACACCTTC

j_gene: TRBJ2-7
v_gene: TRBV30
abundance: NA
d_gene: TRBD1
CDR3aa: CAWSWGQGSYEQYF
CDR3nt: TGTGCCTGGAGCTGGGGACAGGGTTCCTACGAGCAGTACTTC

j_gene: TRBJ2-7
v_gene: TRBV7-8
abundance: NA
d_gene: NA
CDR3aa: CASSSLTGSYEQYF
CDR3nt: TGTGCCAGCAGCTCCCTCACAGGGTCCTACGAGCAGTACTTC